Shown below are 15 T cell receptor beta chains from a single sample sequenced in a study of pediatric ulcerative colitis. Profiled with immunoSEQ multiplex PCR; TCRdb holds only in-frame clones, not every one. The sample has fewer than 25,000 clones; around 69% are singletons. The rectum was sampled with one to two pinch biopsies at colonoscopy. The sample was gut tissue. The receptors stem from a boy younger than 18 with severe ulcerative colitis.

The chain links TRBV6-5 to TRBJ1-1; 7 positions match TRBD1. V lost 4 bases to trimming and J lost 9 bases; unmatched junction nucleotides: 8. The CDR3 is made up of 13 amino acids. CDR1 and CDR2 from the germline V gene are MNHEY and SVGAGI. The chain's CDR3 is CASSSPDRSQAFF. For the CDR3, the DNA is TGTGCCAGCAGTTCCCCGGACAGGTCTCAAGCTTTCTTT.

This chain uses TRBV7-2 with TRBJ2-7; 7 bases match TRBD2. Trimming took 1 base from V and 6 from J; bases not matched to a gene: 3. The CDR3 runs 13 residues. Germline CDR1 SGHTA, CDR2 FQGNSA. The CDR3 spells CASSLGGGREQYF. The DNA for the CDR3 is TGTGCCAGCAGCTTAGGGGGGGGACGCGAGCAGTACTTC. Full variable domain (rest looked up from reference TRBV7-2 and TRBJ2-7): GAGVSQSPSNKVTEKGKDVELRCDPISGHTALYWYRQSLGQGLEFLIYFQGNSAPDKSGLPSDRFSAERTGGSVSTLTIQRTQQEDSAVYLCASSLGGGREQYFGPGTRLTVT.

This chain connects TRBV11-2 to TRBJ1-3, with D possibly being TRBD1 (5 bases). CDR1 SGHAT and CDR2 FQNNGV come from the germline V gene. V dropped 5 bases and J dropped 5 bases, with 19 bases sitting between them. The CDR3 sequence is 16 residues long. CDR3 region: CASSPGSQGLRNTIYF. The CDR3 nucleotides are TGTGCCAGCAGCCCAGGGTCCCAGGGACTTAGAAACACCATATATTTT.

The sample holds one count of this clone. J is TRBJ1-2 and V is TRBV5-8; D remains unclear. CDR1 is SGHTS and CDR2 is YDEGEE in the germline V gene. V lost 4 bases to trimming and J lost 0 bases, with 13 bases between them. The CDR3 consists of 15 residues. CDR3 DNA sequence: TGTGCCAGCAGCCCGGGCCCCGGGGCTAACTATGGCTACACCTTC. Protein product: CASSPGPGANYGYTF. The full variable domain, its missing parts supplied by reference TRBV5-8 and TRBJ1-2, is EAGVTQSPTHLIKTRGQQATLRCSPISGHTSVYWYQQALGLGLQFLLWYDEGEERNRGNFPPRFSGRQFPNYSSELNVNALELEDSALYLCASSPGPGANYGYTFGSGTRLTVV.

The J gene is TRBJ2-3, the V gene TRBV4-1, with D possibly matching TRBD2 (5 bases). This CDR3 comprises 17 residues. CDR1 and CDR2 (germline): MGHRA, YSYEKL. V was shortened by 1 base and J by 5 bases, with 19 bases between the two germline ends. The CDR3 protein is CASSQVALRGSGDTQYF. The CDR3 DNA sequence: TGCGCCAGCAGCCAAGTTGCCCTTCGGGGATCAGGAGATACGCAGTATTTT.

This clone was found a few times. The V call is TRBV19, the J call TRBJ1-6; D remains ambiguous. CDR3 length equals 12 residues. CDR1 LNHDA and CDR2 SQIVND come from the germline V gene (reference sequence). V was pared by 3 bases and J by 12 bases, with 9 bases between. CDR3 DNA sequence: TGTGCCAGTAGTATTGGTGGGGTACCCCTCCACTTT. As protein: CASSIGGVPLHF.

By share of the sample, this clone is medium-sized (0.01 to 0.1%). The chain carries TRBV11-2 and TRBJ1-6; 7 bases fit TRBD1. The V gene's germline CDR1 is SGHAT and CDR2 FQNNGV. The junction had 4 bases not matched to a gene; V was cut back by 7 bases and J by 7 bases. The CDR3 runs 13 residues. CDR3 region: CASIGQANSPLHF. In DNA, the CDR3 is TGTGCCAGCATAGGACAGGCGAATTCACCCCTCCACTTT. The full variable domain, rest sourced from reference TRBV11-2 and TRBJ1-6, is EAGVAQSPRYKIIEKRQSVAFWCNPISGHATLYWYQQILGQGPKLLIQFQNNGVVDDSQLPKDRFSAERLKGVDSTLKIQPAKLEDSAVYLCASIGQANSPLHFGNGTRLTVT.

The V gene is TRBV7-8, the J gene TRBJ2-7; no clear D. Trimming took off 5 bases at V and 2 bases at J, with 16 bases between the two ends. Germline V CDR1 and CDR2: SGHVS, FQNEAQ. The CDR3 is made up of 15 amino acids. The CDR3 reads CASSQAAVGPYEQYF. The DNA for the CDR3 is TGTGCCAGCAGCCAAGCTGCGGTCGGGCCCTACGAGCAGTACTTC. Supplemented by reference TRBV7-8 and TRBJ2-7, the full variable domain reads GAGVSQSPRYKVAKRGQDVALRCDPISGHVSLFWYQQALGQGPEFLTYFQNEAQLDKSGLPSDRFFAERPEGSVSTLKIQRTQQEDSAVYLCASSQAAVGPYEQYFGPGTRLTVT.

The V call is TRBV2, the J call TRBJ2-7, with D perhaps assigned TRBD1 or TRBD2 (5 bases each). Germline values: CDR1 SNHLY, CDR2 FYNNEI. The CDR3 covers 13 residues. Trimming pared 4 bases from V and 12 bases from J, leaving 19 bases between. The DNA for the CDR3 is TGTGCCAGCAGTGTTCCAGGGAGCAGAGCTCCGTACTTC. Its translation: CASSVPGSRAPYF. Using reference TRBV2 and TRBJ2-7 for the parts outside the CDR3, the full variable domain is EPEVTQTPSHQVTQMGQEVILRCVPISNHLYFYWYRQILGQKVEFLVSFYNNEISEKSEIFDDQFSVERPDGSNFTLKIRSTKLEDSAMYFCASSVPGSRAPYFGPGTRLTVT.

V usage is TRBV9 and J usage is TRBJ1-4; D unclear. This CDR3 contains 12 residues. Trimming took off 0 bases at V and 10 bases at J, with 7 bases between the two ends. Germline lookup yields CDR1 SGDLS and CDR2 YYNGEE. The CDR3 reads CASSVGSGKLFF. As DNA, the CDR3 is TGTGCCAGCAGCGTAGGTTCGGGAAAACTGTTTTTT.

This chain joins TRBV19 and TRBJ2-5; 10 positions match TRBD2. CDR1 and CDR2 from the germline V gene are LNHDA and SQIVND (reference sequence). The CDR3 sequence is 17 residues long. The V and J ends lost 3 bases and 5 bases, in that order; junction bases with no gene match: 12. CDR3 amino acids: CASSIRGSGGFRETQYF. CDR3 coding DNA: TGTGCCAGTAGTATTCGAGGTAGCGGGGGGTTTCGCGAGACCCAGTACTTC. The whole variable domain, remainder taken from reference TRBV19 and TRBJ2-5, is DGGITQSPKYLFRKEGQNVTLSCEQNLNHDAMYWYRQDPGQGLRLIYYSQIVNDFQKGDIAEGYSVSREKKESFPLTVTSAQKNPTAFYLCASSIRGSGGFRETQYFGPGTRLLVL.

This clone was seen only a few times. Other DNA sequences in this sample translate to the same CDR3. The V gene is TRBV4-3, the J gene TRBJ2-1, with TRBD2 matching over 12 bases. Germline V gene lookup returns CDR1 LGHNA and CDR2 YSLEER. Losses at the gene ends were 2 bases for V and 6 bases for J; bases not matched to a gene: 2. The CDR3 is 15 residues long. The DNA of the CDR3 is TGCGCCAGCAGCCAACCTAGCGGGGGGGTCAATGAGCAGTTCTTC. Protein: CASSQPSGGVNEQFF.

This clone turned up a few times. CDR3 in DNA: TGCGCCAGCAGCCCCAATCCAGGGTTGGCTTCGGGGACCCAGTACTTC. It codes for CASSPNPGLASGTQYF. This chain uses TRBV5-1 with TRBJ2-5; a possible D gene is TRBD1 (5 bases). The germline gives CDR1 SGHRS, CDR2 YFSETQ. Deletions cut 4 bases from V and 7 bases from J, with 23 bases between. CDR3 length: 16 amino acids.

Remarks on this clone: The same CDR3 can be traced to other DNA sequences in this sample. V usage is TRBV25-1 and J usage is TRBJ1-2; D may be TRBD1 (5 bases). Germline V gene data show CDR1 as MGHDK and CDR2 as SYGVNS. CDR3 length equals 14 residues. V was clipped by 4 bases and J by 5 bases, with 14 bases between them. The CDR3 bases are TGTGCCAGCAGTGGGCAGGGCAGGGAGTATGGCTACACCTTC. Its translation: CASSGQGREYGYTF.

The rearrangement uses TRBV19 and TRBJ2-3; 12 nucleotides match TRBD2. V lost 6 bases, J lost 9 bases, and 16 bases stayed unmatched. Germline V lookup: CDR1 LNHDA, CDR2 SQIVND (reference sequence). The CDR3 length is 17 residues. DNA for the CDR3: TGTGCCAGTAGACCCCCCTCCTCTAGCGGGGGGGCTTCGACGCAGTATTTT. This encodes CASRPPSSSGGASTQYF.